The present entry profiles one TCR beta chain with its context. Its specificity is unknown. The TCR beta profiling, which covered VDJ combination and CDR3 sequence, was carried out using genomic DNA as the template. Via MiXCR, TCRdb re-called the reads, giving one row per CDR3 protein. The repertoire holds roughly 17,000 distinct CDR3 sequences, about 40% seen once, with approximately 86% in the top ten. The entry originates in a study of CD8+CD57+ T cells in acquired aplastic anemia. Points from the study as a whole: Among patients, total CD4+ and CD8+ pools exceeded CD8+CD57+ cells in diversity.

Trimming cost V 0 bases and J 5 bases, with 16 bases left between them. Germline loops: CDR1 MNHEY, CDR2 SVGAGI. The CDR3 has 16 amino acids. Those patients picked for sequencing had displayed CD8+CD57+ cell expansion on flow cytometry. The TCR was taken from a human donor with aplastic anemia. Input material: CD8+CD57+ T cells sorted from PBMCs. The subset here: bead-enriched CD8+CD57+ effector memory T cells from SAA patients. The chain carries TRBV6-5 and TRBJ1-1; TRBD1 is a possible D gene (5 bases). The CDR3 spells CASSYSLGDLGTEAFF. CDR3 DNA: TGTGCCAGCAGTTACTCTCTCGGGGACCTGGGAACTGAAGCTTTCTTT.